This TCR beta chain is from a study of control samples from healthy donors and cancer patients. Using immunoSEQ multiplex PCR, the repertoire was profiled, and TCRdb retains in-frame clones only, with some absent. The sample has around 94,000 clones, less than 95% seen once. CDR3 size: 14 residues. Germline lookup yields CDR1 MGHRA and CDR2 YSYEKL. Trimming took 1 base from V and 3 from J; bases not matched to a gene: 2. The sequenced material came from blood. This TCR came from a woman younger than 30 in good health. The chain uses TRBV4-1 and TRBJ1-1, with 7 bases lining up with TRBD1. CDR3: CASSQGQGDTEAFF. CDR3 bases: TGCGCCAGCAGCCAAGGACAGGGTGACACTGAAGCTTTCTTT.